The 27 T cell receptor beta chains below all came from one sample that was sequenced in a study of PD-1 blockade in classical Hodgkin lymphoma. The assay was immunoSEQ multiplex PCR, and TCRdb's table has in-frame clones only and misses some. Here the sample spans 24,000 or so clones, 60% to 80% being singletons. All patients relapsed after autologous stem cell transplantation, and brentuximab vedotin exposure varied. The material sequenced was peripheral blood mononuclear cells (PBMCs), taken at baseline. The receptors were sampled from a human donor with classical Hodgkin lymphoma.

This chain uses TRBV11-2 with TRBJ1-6; 7 bases map to TRBD1. This CDR3 is built from 15 residues. The germline V gene encodes CDR1 SGHAT and CDR2 FQNNGV. Trimming removed 5 bases from V and 6 bases from J; junction bases left unmatched: 7. The CDR3 reads CASSPIRDSNSPLHF. CDR3 bases: TGTGCCAGCAGCCCGATCCGGGACAGTAATTCACCCCTCCACTTT.

This sequence joins TRBV5-4 and TRBJ2-7; 9 bases are shared with TRBD1. CDR3 length: 16 amino acids. In germline, CDR1 is SGHNT, CDR2 YYREEE (reference sequence). The V and J ends lost 0 bases and 4 bases, in that order; junction bases with no gene match: 8. CDR3 protein: CASSLVGTGYRYEQYF. CDR3 DNA: TGTGCCAGCAGCTTGGTCGGGACAGGGTATCGGTACGAGCAGTACTTC.

The rearrangement uses TRBV11-2 and TRBJ2-3; D is ambiguous. V lost 4 bases and J 2 bases, leaving 10 bases between the germline ends. The CDR3 covers 14 residues. CDR1 and CDR2 from the germline V gene are SGHAT and FQNNGV. CDR3 region: CASSSIPSTDTQYF. The CDR3 DNA is TGTGCCAGCAGCTCTATCCCGTCCACAGATACGCAGTATTTT.

The rearrangement links TRBV18 to TRBJ1-2; tentatively, D is TRBD1 (6 bases). Trimming took off 3 bases at V and 8 bases at J, with 22 bases between the two ends. This CDR3 contains 16 residues. CDR1 KGHSH and CDR2 LQKENI come from the germline V gene. The CDR3: CASSPSTGTNEWGYTF. CDR3 nucleotides: TGTGCCAGCTCACCCTCTACCGGGACAAACGAGTGGGGCTACACCTTC.

This clone was picked up one time. This chain connects TRBV28 to TRBJ1-1, with 7 bases lining up with TRBD1. With 8 bases clipped from V and 0 bases from J, the junction kept 6 bases outside the gene matches. The CDR3 has 14 amino acids. The germline V gene has CDR1 MDHEN and CDR2 SYDVKM. The CDR3 loop is CASQGVGVNTEAFF. DNA for the CDR3: TGTGCCAGCCAGGGGGTTGGAGTGAACACTGAAGCTTTCTTT.

The chain uses TRBV30 and TRBJ2-1; 10 bases align to TRBD2. The V gene's germline CDR1 is GTSNPN and CDR2 SVGIG (reference sequence). V was pared by 2 bases and J by 7 bases, with 11 bases of the junction left unmatched. The CDR3 sequence is 16 residues long. In DNA form, the CDR3 reads TGTGCCTGGAGTAGGAGAAGCGGGGGGGCGCGGAATGAGCAGTTCTTC. Its protein product is CAWSRRSGGARNEQFF.

The rearrangement uses TRBV27 and TRBJ1-1; D is perhaps TRBD1 (5 bases). V lost 3 bases and J lost 5, with 13 bases in between. The CDR3 contains 14 residues. Germline-derived CDR1 and CDR2 are MNHEY and SMNVEV (reference sequence). CDR3 loop: CASSFTFGGTEAFF. In DNA, the CDR3 is TGTGCCAGCAGTTTTACATTTGGGGGGACTGAAGCTTTCTTT.

The chain combines TRBV2 with TRBJ2-5; D possibly uses TRBD1 or TRBD2 (5 bases each). Germline V CDR1 and CDR2: SNHLY, FYNNEI. This CDR3 contains 13 residues. Trimming cost V 6 bases and J 3 bases, with 11 bases left between them. For the CDR3, the DNA is TGTGCCAGCAGGCACGGGGCTGAAGAGACCCAGTACTTC. This encodes CASRHGAEETQYF.

The chain uses TRBV10-3 and TRBJ2-3, with TRBD2 matching over 9 bases. CDR1 is ENHRY and CDR2 is SYGVKD in the germline V gene. The CDR3 is made up of 14 amino acids. J was trimmed by 5 bases and V by 7 bases; bases with no gene match: 7. The CDR3 bases are TGTGCCATCACCAAAGGACTAGCGAGAGATACGCAGTATTTT. This translates into CAITKGLARDTQYF.

This clone showed up just once. This chain links TRBV5-4 with TRBJ2-1; perhaps TRBD2 as D (6 bases). Per germline, CDR1 SGHNT and CDR2 YYREEE (reference sequence). The CDR3 runs 15 residues. The germline V and J ends were trimmed by 0 bases and 4 bases, with 11 bases remaining between them. The CDR3 region has the DNA TGTGCCAGCAGCTTGGACGCGGGGTCTTACAATGAGCAGTTCTTC. Translation gives CASSLDAGSYNEQFF.

The V gene is TRBV30, the J gene TRBJ1-2, with D perhaps TRBD1 (5 bases). Germline CDR1 and CDR2: GTSNPN and SVGIG (reference sequence). Trimming pared 4 bases from V and 2 bases from J, leaving 23 bases between. CDR3 length: 17 residues. The CDR3 DNA follows: TGTGCCTGGACGCGTTCCGGGGGACTAAACTCGAACTATGGCTACACCTTC. Translation: CAWTRSGGLNSNYGYTF.

This chain joins TRBV30 and TRBJ2-7; 11 nucleotides agree with TRBD1. Trimming took 4 bases from V and 4 from J; bases not matched to a gene: 6. The CDR3 totals 14 residues. Germline loops: CDR1 GTSNPN, CDR2 SVGIG (reference sequence). The CDR3 DNA reads as TGTGCCTGGAACCTGGGGACAGGGGGGTACGAGCAGTACTTC. It yields the protein CAWNLGTGGYEQYF.

This sequence joins TRBV7-9 and TRBJ1-1; D is possibly TRBD1 (6 bases). The CDR3 runs 15 residues. Looked up from germline, CDR1 is SEHNR and CDR2 is FQNEAQ (reference sequence). The ends were cut back, 5 bases at V and 5 bases at J, with 18 bases in the middle. The chain's CDR3 is CASSPGRGLKTEAFF. For the CDR3, the DNA is TGTGCCAGCAGCCCCGGTCGGGGGCTAAAGACTGAAGCTTTCTTT.

The gene calls are TRBV28 and TRBJ1-1; D is undetermined. CDR1 is MDHEN and CDR2 is SYDVKM in the germline V gene. V was cut by 3 bases and J by 6 bases, with 8 bases left in between. The CDR3 sequence is 12 residues long. The CDR3 coding sequence is TGTGCCAGCAGTTTGTCCTGGTCTGAAGCTTTCTTT. Its protein is CASSLSWSEAFF.

V gene TRBV19 combines with J gene TRBJ2-7; D not resolved. V was pared by 6 bases and J by 3 bases, with 15 bases between. Germline assignment: CDR1 LNHDA and CDR2 SQIVND (reference sequence). This CDR3 has 14 residues. In DNA, the CDR3 is TGTGCCAGTAGGAAGGGTCGCGAGCACTACGAGCAGTACTTC. It codes for CASRKGREHYEQYF.

J is TRBJ1-5 and V is TRBV6-1; 7 nucleotides line up with TRBD1. The germline V gene encodes CDR1 MNHNS and CDR2 SASEGT. Trimming at V came to 9 bases and at J to 3 bases, leaving 8 bases not matched to a gene. This CDR3 contains 14 residues. The CDR3 is CASLQGQLNQPQHF. The CDR3 DNA sequence: TGTGCCAGTTTACAGGGACAGCTCAATCAGCCCCAGCATTTT.

This clone has a handful of counts. The rearrangement joins TRBV19 to TRBJ2-7; D gene uncertain. V lost 9 bases to trimming and J lost 13 bases, with 10 bases between them. This CDR3 has 8 amino acids. Per the germline V gene, CDR1 is LNHDA and CDR2 is SQIVND (reference sequence). The CDR3 nucleotides read TGTGCCAGAACCTGCCCCTACTTC. Amino acid sequence: CARTCPYF.

This clone was found once. This rearrangement joins TRBV4-3 to TRBJ2-7, with a possible D match to TRBD1 (6 bases). The CDR3 consists of 13 residues. CDR1 is LGHNA and CDR2 is YSLEER in the germline V gene. Trimming pared 2 bases from V and 1 base from J, leaving 6 bases between. The CDR3 here is CASSQTGSYEQYF. CDR3 coding DNA: TGCGCCAGCAGCCAAACAGGGTCCTACGAGCAGTACTTC.

V usage is TRBV27 and J usage is TRBJ2-1; a possible D gene is TRBD1 (5 bases). The CDR3 consists of 12 residues. CDR1 is MNHEY and CDR2 is SMNVEV in the germline V gene (reference sequence). V dropped 5 bases and J dropped 10 bases, with 12 bases sitting between them. The CDR3 sequence: CASSDQGREQFF. The CDR3 DNA reads as TGTGCCAGCAGTGACCAGGGAAGGGAGCAGTTCTTC.

CDR3 sequence reads: CASSIDRGTPYGYTF. In DNA, the CDR3 is TGTGCCAGCAGCATTGACCGTGGGACCCCCTATGGCTACACCTTC. The gene calls are TRBV21-1 and TRBJ1-2. TRBV21-1 is termed a pseudogene. This CDR3 has 15 amino acids.

This clone was observed once. The V call is TRBV2, the J call TRBJ2-1; possibly TRBD1 or TRBD2 for D (5 bases each). Trimming removed 1 base from V and 0 bases from J, with 13 bases in between. Looked up from germline, CDR1 is SNHLY and CDR2 is FYNNEI. The CDR3 length is 17 residues. The CDR3 DNA is TGTGCCAGCAGTGAAGGCCCCTGGGGGAGCTCCTACAATGAGCAGTTCTTC. Translating it yields CASSEGPWGSSYNEQFF.

V gene TRBV7-9 combines with J gene TRBJ2-1, with unresolved D. The CDR3 covers 13 residues. V dropped 5 bases and J dropped 9 bases, with 14 bases sitting between them. Germline V gives CDR1 SEHNR, CDR2 FQNEAQ (reference sequence). This CDR3 is CASSPLGRGEQFF. DNA for the CDR3: TGTGCCAGCAGCCCCTTGGGTCGCGGTGAGCAGTTCTTC.

This clone has only a few counts. DNA for the CDR3: TGTGCCAGCAGCACAACAGTGGGGGGGAATTATGGCTACACCTTC. Protein: CASSTTVGGNYGYTF. The V call is TRBV9, the J call TRBJ1-2; D might be TRBD1 (5 bases). Germline V gives CDR1 SGDLS, CDR2 YYNGEE. Trimming removed 4 bases at V and 5 bases at J, with 18 bases between. The CDR3 extends over 15 amino acids.

The rearrangement links TRBV27 to TRBJ1-2, with D possibly being TRBD1 (5 bases). Between the trimmed V and J ends, which lost 5 bases and 4 bases, there was a span of 17 bases. In germline, CDR1 is MNHEY, CDR2 SMNVEV (reference sequence). This CDR3 is 15 amino acids long. The CDR3, as DNA: TGTGCCAGCAGTCCCTCGGGTCCGAGGGGCTATGGCTACACCTTC. Protein: CASSPSGPRGYGYTF.

The chain carries TRBV28 and TRBJ1-3; TRBD1 agrees at 8 bases. CDR3 length: 14 residues. The germline gives CDR1 MDHEN, CDR2 SYDVKM. Trimming removed 8 bases from V and 4 bases from J; junction bases left unmatched: 7. The CDR3: CASHQGAKGNTIYF. In nucleotides, the CDR3 is TGTGCCAGCCATCAGGGGGCGAAAGGAAACACCATATATTTT.

The chain combines TRBV6-6 with TRBJ2-2, with TRBD1 as a possible D gene (5 bases). The ends were cut back, 6 bases at V and 6 bases at J, with 8 bases in the middle. The CDR3 sequence is 12 residues long. From germline, CDR1 is MNHNY and CDR2 SVGAGI (reference sequence). The CDR3 nucleotides read TGTGCCAGCAGAACAGGTGCCGGGGAGCTGTTTTTT. Its protein product is CASRTGAGELFF.

By sample share, this clone is medium-sized. The chain uses TRBV5-6 and TRBJ1-4; D may be TRBD1 (6 bases). CDR3 size: 16 residues. Per germline, CDR1 SGHDT and CDR2 YYEEEE. V was trimmed by 4 bases and J by 6 bases, leaving 19 bases between them. CDR3 DNA sequence: TGTGCCAGCAGCCAATCTTGGGACATGGGAGATGAAAAACTGTTTTTT. Translation gives CASSQSWDMGDEKLFF.